This TCR beta chain was obtained from a study of T cell repertoires in cytomegalovirus infection. Germline assignment: CDR1 SGHVS and CDR2 FQNEAQ. There are 15 residues in the CDR3. Deletions cut 5 bases from V and 5 bases from J, with 16 bases between. This clonotype showed up just a few times. Its antigen is as yet unknown. TCRdb recomputed calls from the reads with MiXCR, one row per CDR3 protein. Among some 940,000 distinct CDR3 sequences, roughly 31% were seen once, and the ten largest hold 13%. The source of this sequence is a human donor in good health (CMV status not recorded). Some clones in this sample may be carry-over from other donors' samples. Source: cultured CD8+ T cells from PBMCs, taken from culture after CMV antigen stimulation. The chain recombines TRBV7-8 with TRBJ1-5; possibly TRBD1 for D (6 bases). In DNA form, the CDR3 reads TGTGCCAGCAGCGTCCGACAGGCCGGGTATCAGCCCCAGCATTTT. The encoded protein is CASSVRQAGYQPQHF.